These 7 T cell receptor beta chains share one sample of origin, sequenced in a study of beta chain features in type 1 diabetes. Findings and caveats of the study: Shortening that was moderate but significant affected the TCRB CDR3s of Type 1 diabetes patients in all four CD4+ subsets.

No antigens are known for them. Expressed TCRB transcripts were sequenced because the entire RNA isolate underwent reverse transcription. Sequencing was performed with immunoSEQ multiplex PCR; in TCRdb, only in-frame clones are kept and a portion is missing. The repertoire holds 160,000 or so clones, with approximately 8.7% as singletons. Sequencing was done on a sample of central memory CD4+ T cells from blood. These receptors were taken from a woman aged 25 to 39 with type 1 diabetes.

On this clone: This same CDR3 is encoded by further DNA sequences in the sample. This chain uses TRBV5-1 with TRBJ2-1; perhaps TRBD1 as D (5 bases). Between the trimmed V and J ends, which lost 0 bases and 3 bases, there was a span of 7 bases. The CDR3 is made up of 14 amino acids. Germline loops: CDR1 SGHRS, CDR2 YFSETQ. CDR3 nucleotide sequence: TGCGCCAGCAGCTTGGACAGGCGCTACAATGAGCAGTTCTTC. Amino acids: CASSLDRRYNEQFF.

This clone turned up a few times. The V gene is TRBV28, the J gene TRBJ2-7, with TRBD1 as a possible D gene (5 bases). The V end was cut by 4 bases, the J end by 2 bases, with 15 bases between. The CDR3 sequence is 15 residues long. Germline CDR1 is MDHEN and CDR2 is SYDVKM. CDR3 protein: CASSSQGTVTYEQYF. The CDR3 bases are TGTGCCAGCAGTTCTCAGGGTACCGTCACCTACGAGCAGTACTTC.

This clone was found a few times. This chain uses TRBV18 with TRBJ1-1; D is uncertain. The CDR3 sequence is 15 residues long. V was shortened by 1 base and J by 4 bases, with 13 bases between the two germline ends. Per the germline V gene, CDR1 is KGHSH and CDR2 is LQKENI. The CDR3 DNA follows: TGTGCCAGCTCACCACAGACAACCCCAGGCACTGAAGCTTTCTTT. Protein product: CASSPQTTPGTEAFF.

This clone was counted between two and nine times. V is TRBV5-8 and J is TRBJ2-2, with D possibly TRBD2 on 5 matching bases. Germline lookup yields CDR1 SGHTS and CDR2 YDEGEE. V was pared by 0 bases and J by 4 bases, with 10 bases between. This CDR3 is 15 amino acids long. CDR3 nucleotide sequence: TGTGCCAGCAGCTTGGCCTATCGGGGCACCGGGGAGCTGTTTTTT. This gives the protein CASSLAYRGTGELFF.

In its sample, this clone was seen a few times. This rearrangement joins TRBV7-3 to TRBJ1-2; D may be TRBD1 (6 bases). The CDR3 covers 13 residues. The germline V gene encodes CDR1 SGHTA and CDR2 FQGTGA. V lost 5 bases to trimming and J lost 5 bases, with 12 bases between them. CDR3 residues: CASSPRGGYGYTF. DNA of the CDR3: TGTGCCAGCAGCCCCAGGGGAGGGTATGGCTACACCTTC.

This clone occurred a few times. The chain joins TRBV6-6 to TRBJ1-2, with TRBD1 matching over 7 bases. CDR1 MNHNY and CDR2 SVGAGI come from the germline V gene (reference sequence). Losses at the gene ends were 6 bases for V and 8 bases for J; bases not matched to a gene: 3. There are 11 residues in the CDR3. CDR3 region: CASREGGGYTF. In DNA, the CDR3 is TGTGCCAGCAGGGAAGGGGGCGGCTACACCTTC.

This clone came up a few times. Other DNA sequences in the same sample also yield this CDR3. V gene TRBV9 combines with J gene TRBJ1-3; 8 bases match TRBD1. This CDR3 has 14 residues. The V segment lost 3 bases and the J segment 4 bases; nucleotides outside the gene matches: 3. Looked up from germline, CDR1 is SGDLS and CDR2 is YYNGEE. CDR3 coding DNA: TGTGCCAGCAGCGCACAGGGGGTAGGAAACACCATATATTTT. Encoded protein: CASSAQGVGNTIYF.